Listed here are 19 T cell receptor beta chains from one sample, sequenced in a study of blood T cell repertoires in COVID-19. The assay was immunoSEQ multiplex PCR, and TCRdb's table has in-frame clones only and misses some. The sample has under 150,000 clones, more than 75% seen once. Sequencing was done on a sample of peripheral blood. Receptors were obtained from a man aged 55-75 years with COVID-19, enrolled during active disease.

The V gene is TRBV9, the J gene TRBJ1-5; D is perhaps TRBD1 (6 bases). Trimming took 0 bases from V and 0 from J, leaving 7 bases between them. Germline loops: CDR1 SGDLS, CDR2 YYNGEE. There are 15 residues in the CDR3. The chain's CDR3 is CASSVGQDSNQPQHF. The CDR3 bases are TGTGCCAGCAGCGTAGGACAGGATAGCAATCAGCCCCAGCATTTT.

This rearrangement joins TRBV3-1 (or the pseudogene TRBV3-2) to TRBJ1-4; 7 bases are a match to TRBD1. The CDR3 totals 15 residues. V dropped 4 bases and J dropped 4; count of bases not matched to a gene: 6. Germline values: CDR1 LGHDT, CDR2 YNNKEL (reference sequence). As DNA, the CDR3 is TGTGCCAGCAGCCCAGGGACAGCGGATAATGAAAAACTGTTTTTT. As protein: CASSPGTADNEKLFF.

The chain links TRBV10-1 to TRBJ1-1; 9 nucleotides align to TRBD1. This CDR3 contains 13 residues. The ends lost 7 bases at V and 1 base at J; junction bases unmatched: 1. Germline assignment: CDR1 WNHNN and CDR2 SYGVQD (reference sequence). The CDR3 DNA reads TGCGCCAGCACGGGACAGGGGAACACTGAAGCTTTCTTT. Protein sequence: CASTGQGNTEAFF.

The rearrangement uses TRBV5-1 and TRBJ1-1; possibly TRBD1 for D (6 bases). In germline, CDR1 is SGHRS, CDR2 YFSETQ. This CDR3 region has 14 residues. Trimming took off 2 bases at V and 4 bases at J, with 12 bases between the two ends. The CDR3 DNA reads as TGCGCCAGCAGCTTTGACAGGATCTTCACTGAAGCTTTCTTT. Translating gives CASSFDRIFTEAFF.

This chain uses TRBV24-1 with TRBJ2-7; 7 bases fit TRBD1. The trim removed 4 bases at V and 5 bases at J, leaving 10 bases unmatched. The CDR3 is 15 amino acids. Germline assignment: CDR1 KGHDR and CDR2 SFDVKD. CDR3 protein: CATSDPADRVHEQYF. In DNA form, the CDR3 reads TGTGCCACCAGTGACCCCGCCGACAGGGTCCACGAGCAGTACTTC.

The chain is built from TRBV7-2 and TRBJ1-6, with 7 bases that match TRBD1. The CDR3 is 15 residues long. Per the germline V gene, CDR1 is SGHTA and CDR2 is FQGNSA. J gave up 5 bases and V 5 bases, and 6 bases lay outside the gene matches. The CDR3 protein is CASSPQGQNNSPLHF. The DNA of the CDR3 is TGTGCCAGCAGCCCGCAGGGACAGAATAATTCACCCCTCCACTTT. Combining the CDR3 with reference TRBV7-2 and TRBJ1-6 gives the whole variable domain GAGVSQSPSNKVTEKGKDVELRCDPISGHTALYWYRQSLGQGLEFLIYFQGNSAPDKSGLPSDRFSAERTGGSVSTLTIQRTQQEDSAVYLCASSPQGQNNSPLHFGNGTRLTVT.

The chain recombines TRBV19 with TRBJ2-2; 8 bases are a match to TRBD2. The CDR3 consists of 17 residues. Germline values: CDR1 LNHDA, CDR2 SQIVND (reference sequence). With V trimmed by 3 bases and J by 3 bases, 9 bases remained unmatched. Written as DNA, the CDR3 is TGTGCCAGTAGTATGTCCAGCGGGAGATTTTACACCGGGGAGCTGTTTTTT. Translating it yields CASSMSSGRFYTGELFF.

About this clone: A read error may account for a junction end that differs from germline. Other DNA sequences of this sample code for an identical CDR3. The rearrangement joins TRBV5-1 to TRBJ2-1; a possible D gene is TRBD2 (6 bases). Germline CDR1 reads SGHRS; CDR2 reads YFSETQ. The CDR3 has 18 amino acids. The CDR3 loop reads CASSPREAGRAPYNEQFF. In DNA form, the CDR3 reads TGTGCCAGCAGCCCGCGCGAGGCCGGGAGAGCCCCCTACAATGAGCAGTTCTTC.

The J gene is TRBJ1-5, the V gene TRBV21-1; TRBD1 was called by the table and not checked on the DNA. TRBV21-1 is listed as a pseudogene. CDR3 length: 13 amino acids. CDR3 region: CAKLQGSDQPQHF. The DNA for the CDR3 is TGTGCCAAACTACAGGGGTCTGATCAGCCCCAGCATTTT.

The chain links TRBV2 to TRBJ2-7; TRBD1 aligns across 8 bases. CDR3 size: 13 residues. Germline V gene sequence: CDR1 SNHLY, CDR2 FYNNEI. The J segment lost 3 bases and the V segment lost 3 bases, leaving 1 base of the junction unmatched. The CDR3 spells CASSEDRVYEQYF. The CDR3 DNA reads TGTGCCAGCAGTGAGGACAGGGTCTACGAGCAGTACTTC.

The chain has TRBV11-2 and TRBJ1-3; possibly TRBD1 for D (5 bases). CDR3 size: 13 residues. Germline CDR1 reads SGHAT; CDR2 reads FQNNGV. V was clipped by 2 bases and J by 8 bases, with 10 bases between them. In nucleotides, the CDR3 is TGTGCCAGCAGCTTAACTCCGGGGGACACCATATATTTT. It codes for CASSLTPGDTIYF.

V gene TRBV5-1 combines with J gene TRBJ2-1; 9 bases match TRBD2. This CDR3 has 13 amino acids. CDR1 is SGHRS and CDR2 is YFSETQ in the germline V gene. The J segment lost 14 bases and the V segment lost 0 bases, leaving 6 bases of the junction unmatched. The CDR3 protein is CASSLDSGSIKFF. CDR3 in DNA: TGCGCCAGCAGCTTGGATAGCGGGAGTATAAAGTTCTTC.

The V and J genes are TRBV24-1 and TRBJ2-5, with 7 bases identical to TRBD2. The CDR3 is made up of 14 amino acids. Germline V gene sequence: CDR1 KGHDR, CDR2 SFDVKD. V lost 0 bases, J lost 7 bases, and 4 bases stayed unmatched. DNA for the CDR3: TGTGCCACCAGTGATTTGTCAGGCGGGGGGACCCAGTACTTC. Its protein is CATSDLSGGGTQYF.

The CDR3 sequence is CATSGRLAGVGDTQYF. CDR3 nucleotides: TGTGCCACCAGCGGTCGACTAGCGGGAGTTGGAGATACGCAGTATTTT. The chain carries TRBV15 and TRBJ2-3; 12 positions agree with TRBD2. CDR3 length: 16 residues. The germline gives CDR1 LNHNV, CDR2 YYDKDF (reference sequence). J lost 5 bases, V lost 5 bases, and 8 bases had no gene match.

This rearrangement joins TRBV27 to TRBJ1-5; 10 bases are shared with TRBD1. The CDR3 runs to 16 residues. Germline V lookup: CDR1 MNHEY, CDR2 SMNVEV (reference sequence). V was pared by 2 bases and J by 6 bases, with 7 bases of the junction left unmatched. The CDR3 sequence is CASSLRQGAWGQPQHF. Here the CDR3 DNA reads TGTGCCAGCAGTTTACGACAGGGGGCTTGGGGTCAGCCCCAGCATTTT.

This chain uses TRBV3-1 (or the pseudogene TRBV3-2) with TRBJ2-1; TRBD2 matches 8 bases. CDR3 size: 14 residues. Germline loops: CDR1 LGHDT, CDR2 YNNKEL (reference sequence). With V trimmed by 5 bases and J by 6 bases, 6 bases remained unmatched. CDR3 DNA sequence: TGTGCCAGCAGCTCTCTCAGCGGGGGCAATGAGCAGTTCTTC. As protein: CASSSLSGGNEQFF.

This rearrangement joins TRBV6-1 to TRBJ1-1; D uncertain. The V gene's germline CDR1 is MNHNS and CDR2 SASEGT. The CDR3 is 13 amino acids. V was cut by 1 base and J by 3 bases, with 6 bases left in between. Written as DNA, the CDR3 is TGTGCCAGCAGTGAAGGGCGGGACACTGAAGCTTTCTTT. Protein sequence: CASSEGRDTEAFF.

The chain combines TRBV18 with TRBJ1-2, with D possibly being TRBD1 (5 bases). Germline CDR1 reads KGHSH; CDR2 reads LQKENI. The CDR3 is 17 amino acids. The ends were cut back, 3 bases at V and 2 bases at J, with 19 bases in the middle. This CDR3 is CASSPNPAGQTNYGYTF. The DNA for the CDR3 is TGTGCCAGCTCACCGAATCCCGCCGGACAAACAAACTATGGCTACACCTTC.

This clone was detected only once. The CDR3, as DNA: TGTGCCAGCAGTGACCCCCCGGGGACAGGGGGCGCAGATGAGCAGTTCTTC. Translated: CASSDPPGTGGADEQFF. The rearrangement uses TRBV6-4 and TRBJ2-1, with TRBD1 identical over 12 bases. Germline values: CDR1 MRHNA, CDR2 SNTAGT. Trimming took 2 bases from V and 8 from J; bases not matched to a gene: 10. CDR3 size: 17 residues.